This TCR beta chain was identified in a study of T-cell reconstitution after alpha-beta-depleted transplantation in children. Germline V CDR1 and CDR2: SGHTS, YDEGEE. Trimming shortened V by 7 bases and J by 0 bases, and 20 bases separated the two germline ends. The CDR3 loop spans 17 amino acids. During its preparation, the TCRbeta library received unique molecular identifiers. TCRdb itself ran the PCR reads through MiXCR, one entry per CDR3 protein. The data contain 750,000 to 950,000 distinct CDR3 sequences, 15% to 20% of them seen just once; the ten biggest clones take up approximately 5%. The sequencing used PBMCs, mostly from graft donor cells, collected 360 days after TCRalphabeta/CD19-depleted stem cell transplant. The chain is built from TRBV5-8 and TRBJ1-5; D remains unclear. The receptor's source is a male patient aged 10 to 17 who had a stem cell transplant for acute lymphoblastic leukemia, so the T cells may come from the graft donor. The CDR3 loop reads CASPHAGSAYSNQPQHF. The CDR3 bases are TGTGCCAGCCCGCATGCGGGCAGCGCATATAGCAATCAGCCCCAGCATTTT. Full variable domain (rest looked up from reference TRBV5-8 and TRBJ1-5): EAGVTQSPTHLIKTRGQQATLRCSPISGHTSVYWYQQALGLGLQFLLWYDEGEERNRGNFPPRFSGRQFPNYSSELNVNALELEDSALYLCASPHAGSAYSNQPQHFGDGTRLSIL.